What follows is one TCR beta chain and its context. The sample is drawn from a study of blood T cell repertoires in COVID-19. The assay was immunoSEQ multiplex PCR, and TCRdb's table has in-frame clones only and misses some. The repertoire holds under 400,000 clones, more than 70% seen once, with more than 9% in the top ten. Patients in Seattle were enrolled during active infection, then followed longitudinally. The CDR3 covers 15 residues. Germline lookup yields CDR1 LNHDA and CDR2 SQIVND (reference sequence). V was shortened by 3 bases and J by 3 bases, with 12 bases between the two germline ends. The gene calls are TRBV19 and TRBJ2-1, with D maybe TRBD1 (5 bases). The sequence was collected from a woman aged 30 to 39 with COVID-19, enrolled during active disease. Sequencing was carried out using peripheral blood. The CDR3 bases are TGTGCCAGTAGTATTGACCGCAGGGACTACAATGAGCAGTTCTTC. It is translated as CASSIDRRDYNEQFF.